Sequencing of this T cell receptor beta chain was carried out in a study of beta chain features in type 1 diabetes. The germline V gene encodes CDR1 MNHEY and CDR2 SVGAGI. V lost 8 bases and J lost 3, with 8 bases in between. The CDR3 contains 12 residues. Expressed TCRB transcripts were sequenced because the isolated RNA had all been reverse transcribed beforehand. TCRdb keeps only in-frame clones here, not all; method: immunoSEQ multiplex PCR. Among under 400,000 clones listed, around 15% were seen once. Naive, central memory, regulatory and stem cell-like memory cells within the CD4+ compartment were sorted using CD45RO/CCR7/CD25/CD127/CD95/CD27.

Material: central memory CD4+ T cells from blood. This TCR came from a man aged 25 to 45 in good health. J is TRBJ1-5 and V is TRBV6-5, with D uncertain. The CDR3 DNA sequence: TGTGCCAGCGGGTGGACCAATCAGCCCCAGCATTTT. Its translation: CASGWTNQPQHF.